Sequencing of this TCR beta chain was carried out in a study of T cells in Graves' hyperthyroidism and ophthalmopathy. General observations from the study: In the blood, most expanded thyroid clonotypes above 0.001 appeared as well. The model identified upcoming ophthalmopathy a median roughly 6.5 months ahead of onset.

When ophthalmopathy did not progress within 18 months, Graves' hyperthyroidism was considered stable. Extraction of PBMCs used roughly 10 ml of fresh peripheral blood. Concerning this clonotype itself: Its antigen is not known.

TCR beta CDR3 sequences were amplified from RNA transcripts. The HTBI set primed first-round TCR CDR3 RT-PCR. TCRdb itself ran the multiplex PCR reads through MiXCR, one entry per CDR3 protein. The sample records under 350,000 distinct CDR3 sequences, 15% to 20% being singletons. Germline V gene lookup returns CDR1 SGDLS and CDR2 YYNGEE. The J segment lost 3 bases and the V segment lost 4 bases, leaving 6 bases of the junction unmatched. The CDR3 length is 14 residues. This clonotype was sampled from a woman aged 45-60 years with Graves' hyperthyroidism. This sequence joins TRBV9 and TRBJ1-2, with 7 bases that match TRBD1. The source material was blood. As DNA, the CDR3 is TGTGCCAGCAGCCCTTCCGACAGGGACTATGGCTACACCTTC. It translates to CASSPSDRDYGYTF. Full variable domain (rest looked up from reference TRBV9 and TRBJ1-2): DSGVTQTPKHLITATGQRVTLRCSPRSGDLSVYWYQQSLDQGLQFLIQYYNGEERAKGNILERFSAQQFPDLHSELNLSSLELGDSALYFCASSPSDRDYGYTFGSGTRLTVV.